The clone carrying this T cell receptor (beta chain) was picked up a small number of times. As yet, its antigen is unknown. The method was immunoSEQ multiplex PCR; TCRdb's version includes in-frame clones alone and lacks a portion of them. The sample includes 100,000 to 150,000 clones, about four fifths seen only once; the top ten take less than 3.5%. Time point noted: baseline pretreatment blood. Treatment specified: 15 Gy SBRT to primary tumor, nephrectomy 4 weeks later. After SBRT, blood was collected at 2 and 4 weeks, plus baseline. These data belong to a study of radiation and T cells in renal cell carcinoma. Study-level background: Nephrectomy followed 15 Gy stereotactic body radiation by 4 weeks. The study's findings and limits: Baseline intratumoral clonotype presence is unknown without pretreatment biopsies. From baseline, blood top tumor clonotypes peaked at 2 weeks post-radiation.

This specimen consisted of blood, obtained from a patient whose treatment included radiotherapy and nephrectomy. The clonotype originates from a woman aged 55-70 years with renal cell carcinoma.

CDR3 coding DNA: TGTGCCAGCAGCCTAGTAGGGGGTAGGGAGACCCAGTACTTC. As protein: CASSLVGGRETQYF. The rearrangement joins TRBV28 to TRBJ2-5; a weak D match, TRBD1 (6 bases). V gave up 6 bases and J gave up 5 bases, with 16 bases separating them. The CDR3 length is 14 residues. Germline values: CDR1 MDHEN, CDR2 SYDVKM.